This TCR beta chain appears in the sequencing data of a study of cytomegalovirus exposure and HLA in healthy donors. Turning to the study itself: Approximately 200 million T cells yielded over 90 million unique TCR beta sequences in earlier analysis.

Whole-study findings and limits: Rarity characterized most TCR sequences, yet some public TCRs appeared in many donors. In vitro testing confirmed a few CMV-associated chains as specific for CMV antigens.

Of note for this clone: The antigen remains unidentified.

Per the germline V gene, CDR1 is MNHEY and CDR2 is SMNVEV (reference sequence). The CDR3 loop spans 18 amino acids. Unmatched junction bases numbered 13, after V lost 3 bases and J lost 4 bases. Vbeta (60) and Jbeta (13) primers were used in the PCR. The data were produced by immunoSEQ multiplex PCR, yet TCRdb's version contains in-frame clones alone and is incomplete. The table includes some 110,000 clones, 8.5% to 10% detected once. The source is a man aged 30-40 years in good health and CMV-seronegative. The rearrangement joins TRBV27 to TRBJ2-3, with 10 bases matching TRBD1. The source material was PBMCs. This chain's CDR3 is CASSFLSPGQGIADTQYF. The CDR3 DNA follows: TGTGCCAGCAGTTTCCTATCACCGGGACAGGGGATAGCAGATACGCAGTATTTT.